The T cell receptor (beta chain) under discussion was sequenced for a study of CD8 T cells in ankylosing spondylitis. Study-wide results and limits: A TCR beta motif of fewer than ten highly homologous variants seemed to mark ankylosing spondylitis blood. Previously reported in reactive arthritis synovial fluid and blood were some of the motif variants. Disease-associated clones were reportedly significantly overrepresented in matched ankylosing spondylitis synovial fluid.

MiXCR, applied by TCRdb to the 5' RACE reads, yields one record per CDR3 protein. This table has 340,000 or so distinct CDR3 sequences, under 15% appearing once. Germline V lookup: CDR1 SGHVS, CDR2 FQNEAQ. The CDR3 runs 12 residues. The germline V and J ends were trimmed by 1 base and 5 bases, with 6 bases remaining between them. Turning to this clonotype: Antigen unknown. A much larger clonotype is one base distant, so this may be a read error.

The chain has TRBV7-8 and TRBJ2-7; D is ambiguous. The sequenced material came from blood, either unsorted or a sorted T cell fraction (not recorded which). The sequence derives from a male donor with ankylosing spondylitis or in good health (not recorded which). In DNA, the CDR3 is TGTGCCAGCAGCTTAGAAAGGGACGAGCAGTACTTC. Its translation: CASSLERDEQYF.